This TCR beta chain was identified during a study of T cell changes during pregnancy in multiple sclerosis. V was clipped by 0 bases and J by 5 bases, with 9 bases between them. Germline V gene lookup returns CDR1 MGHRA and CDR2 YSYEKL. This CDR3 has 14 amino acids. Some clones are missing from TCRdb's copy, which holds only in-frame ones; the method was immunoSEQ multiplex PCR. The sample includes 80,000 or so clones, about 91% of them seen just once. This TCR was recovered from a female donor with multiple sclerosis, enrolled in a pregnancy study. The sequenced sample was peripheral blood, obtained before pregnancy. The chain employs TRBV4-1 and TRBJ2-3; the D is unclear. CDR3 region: CASSQEAQKDTQYF. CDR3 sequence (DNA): TGCGCCAGCAGCCAAGAGGCCCAGAAAGATACGCAGTATTTT.